These 20 T cell receptor beta chains originate from one sample sequenced in a study of cytomegalovirus exposure and HLA in healthy donors. The PCR used 60 Vbeta and 13 Jbeta primers. TCRdb's copy holds only in-frame clones and misses some; the assay was immunoSEQ multiplex PCR. The clone table shows around 130,000 clones, with the ten largest holding roughly 1.6%. The source material was PBMCs. These receptors were obtained from a woman in her thirties or forties in good health and CMV-seronegative.

This chain connects TRBV7-2 to TRBJ1-2, with D possibly being TRBD1 (6 bases). Germline lookup yields CDR1 SGHTA and CDR2 FQGNSA. CDR3 length: 13 amino acids. V was pared by 3 bases and J by 8 bases, with 13 bases between. The CDR3 region has the DNA TGTGCCAGCAGCTTGGGGGGGGCTGAGGGCTACACCTTC. This gives the protein CASSLGGAEGYTF.

The V call is TRBV19, the J call TRBJ1-4; 11 nucleotides align to TRBD1. The CDR3 is 14 residues long. CDR1 and CDR2 (germline): LNHDA, SQIVND (reference sequence). With 6 bases clipped from V and 10 bases from J, the junction kept 7 bases outside the gene matches. In DNA form, the CDR3 reads TGTGCCAGTAGGGCCGGGACAGGGGGAGGAAAACTGTTTTTT. Its translation: CASRAGTGGGKLFF.

The rearrangement links TRBV11-3 to TRBJ1-5; 10 bases line up with TRBD1. With V trimmed by 7 bases and J by 2 bases, 11 bases remained unmatched. This CDR3 comprises 17 residues. From germline, CDR1 is SGHNT and CDR2 YENEEA. The CDR3 protein is CASNHDRGRFCNQPQHF. CDR3 in DNA: TGTGCCAGCAACCACGACAGGGGGCGCTTTTGCAATCAGCCCCAGCATTTT.

The DNA of the CDR3 is TGTGCCAGCAGCCCCACGGGCGGGGGTAAAGAGACCCAGTACTTC. Translation: CASSPTGGGKETQYF. The chain combines TRBV7-2 with TRBJ2-5, with TRBD2 identical over 7 bases. CDR1 SGHTA and CDR2 FQGNSA come from the germline V gene. This CDR3 spans 15 amino acids. The trim removed 5 bases at V and 3 bases at J, leaving 9 bases unmatched.

The rearrangement joins TRBV16 to TRBJ2-2; TRBD1 agrees at 9 bases. Germline V gives CDR1 KGHSY, CDR2 FQNENV. This CDR3 contains 16 residues. V lost 4 bases and J lost 4; bases outside the gene matches: 7. CDR3 residues: CASSRQGGQLTGELFF. The CDR3, as DNA: TGTGCCAGCAGCCGACAGGGGGGACAGCTCACCGGGGAGCTGTTTTTT.

The chain joins TRBV5-6 to TRBJ2-3; TRBD1 matches 7 bases. The V gene's germline CDR1 is SGHDT and CDR2 YYEEEE. The trim removed 0 bases at V and 0 bases at J, leaving 4 bases unmatched. The CDR3 contains 16 residues. CDR3 sequence (DNA): TGTGCCAGCAGCTTGGTAAACAGGGGTAGCACAGATACGCAGTATTTT. It translates to CASSLVNRGSTDTQYF.

The J gene is TRBJ1-2, the V gene TRBV4-2; D not certain. The CDR3 is 18 amino acids. V lost 0 bases and J lost 0, with 17 bases in between. The germline gives CDR1 LGHNA, CDR2 YNFKEQ. CDR3 sequence (DNA): TGTGCCAGCAGCCAAGAAGTTCGGAGCGGCGGTTCTAACTATGGCTACACCTTC. Residues: CASSQEVRSGGSNYGYTF.

V gene TRBV6-1 combines with J gene TRBJ1-2; 10 bases agree with TRBD1. Trimming cost V 4 bases and J 3 bases; bases outside gene matches: 14. Germline assignment: CDR1 MNHNS and CDR2 SASEGT. This CDR3 contains 18 residues. CDR3: CASSGHSRPGQGYYGYTF. CDR3 bases: TGTGCCAGCAGTGGACATAGTAGACCGGGACAGGGGTACTATGGCTACACCTTC.

The chain combines TRBV27 with TRBJ1-1, with TRBD1 as a possible D gene (6 bases). Deletions cut 5 bases from V and 4 bases from J, with 14 bases between. Germline lookup yields CDR1 MNHEY and CDR2 SMNVEV (reference sequence). The CDR3 extends over 14 amino acids. The CDR3 DNA is TGTGCCAGCAGTCACCGGGGACATGTCACTGAAGCTTTCTTT. Its translation: CASSHRGHVTEAFF.

The rearrangement joins TRBV25-1 to TRBJ1-1; tentatively, D is TRBD1 (5 bases). Trimming took 5 bases from V and 4 from J, leaving 17 bases between them. Germline assignment: CDR1 MGHDK and CDR2 SYGVNS. The CDR3 is 15 residues long. CDR3 residues: CASSSAGGRVTEAFF. The DNA for the CDR3 is TGTGCCAGCAGTTCCGCGGGGGGGAGGGTCACTGAAGCTTTCTTT.

V gene TRBV7-2 combines with J gene TRBJ2-5; TRBD1 agrees at 9 bases. Germline assignment: CDR1 SGHTA and CDR2 FQGNSA. This CDR3 has 14 amino acids. V was clipped by 3 bases and J by 3 bases; unmatched bases: 2. The DNA of the CDR3 is TGTGCCAGCAGCTTTAGGACAGGGGAAGAGACCCAGTACTTC. As protein: CASSFRTGEETQYF.

This rearrangement joins TRBV7-3 to TRBJ1-3; TRBD1 matches 7 bases. V was pared by 6 bases and J by 3 bases, with 5 bases of the junction left unmatched. Germline V gives CDR1 SGHTA, CDR2 FQGTGA. This CDR3 region has 14 residues. CDR3 in DNA: TGTGCCAGCAGGACAGGGAGTGGTGGAAACACCATATATTTT. Its translation is CASRTGSGGNTIYF.

V and J are TRBV20-1 and TRBJ2-7, with D possibly TRBD1 on 5 matching bases. Between the trimmed V and J ends, which lost 2 bases and 5 bases, there was a span of 7 bases. This CDR3 is built from 11 residues. The germline gives CDR1 DFQATT, CDR2 SNEGSKA (reference sequence). The CDR3 loop reads CSARQGDEQYF. As DNA, the CDR3 is TGCAGTGCTAGACAGGGTGACGAGCAGTACTTC.

The chain combines TRBV19 with TRBJ2-1, with 8 bases matching TRBD1. After removal of 1 base from V and 1 base from J, the junction contained 3 bases not matched to a gene. The CDR3 has 16 amino acids. Germline V gene data show CDR1 as LNHDA and CDR2 as SQIVND (reference sequence). The CDR3 nucleotides are TGTGCCAGTAGTATAGGACAGGGGAGATCCTACAATGAGCAGTTCTTC. It codes for CASSIGQGRSYNEQFF.

The V and J genes are TRBV4-2 and TRBJ2-2; 11 positions match TRBD1. Germline V gene sequence: CDR1 LGHNA, CDR2 YNFKEQ. This CDR3 region has 17 residues. J lost 4 bases, V lost 11 bases, and 15 bases had no gene match. CDR3 sequence: CAGGYRSGTGGTGELFF. In DNA, the CDR3 is TGTGCCGGCGGATATAGGTCCGGGACAGGGGGCACCGGGGAGCTGTTTTTT.

The chain couples TRBV4-1 to TRBJ2-1; 9 bases are a match to TRBD1. CDR1 and CDR2 (germline): MGHRA, YSYEKL. With 0 bases clipped from V and 5 bases from J, the junction kept 2 bases outside the gene matches. This CDR3 is 15 amino acids long. The CDR3 DNA sequence: TGCGCCAGCAGCCAAGAAAGGACAGGGGACAATGAGCAGTTCTTC. Its translation: CASSQERTGDNEQFF.

Written as DNA, the CDR3 is TGCGCCAGCAGCCAAGATGTCCACAGTATGAACACTGAAGCTTTCTTT. Translated: CASSQDVHSMNTEAFF. The chain is built from TRBV4-3 and TRBJ1-1; D is undetermined. The V end lost 0 bases, the J end lost 0 bases, and 11 bases lay between the germline ends. The CDR3 runs 16 residues. Germline assignment: CDR1 LGHNA and CDR2 YSLEER.

The chain links TRBV7-9 to TRBJ2-7; no clear D gene. Trimming removed 8 bases from V and 2 bases from J, with 13 bases in between. The CDR3 is 13 amino acids. Germline CDR1 is SEHNR and CDR2 is FQNEAQ (reference sequence). CDR3 in DNA: TGTGCCAGCGCGGCGGAGCTTGCCTACGAGCAGTACTTC. It translates to CASAAELAYEQYF.

This clone is labeled medium-sized based on frequency. The V call is TRBV5-6, the J call TRBJ1-1; 9 bases map to TRBD1. V was pared by 4 bases and J by 4 bases, with 8 bases of the junction left unmatched. The CDR3 length is 15 residues. Germline CDR1 and CDR2: SGHDT and YYEEEE. This CDR3 is CASSPTGGVGTEAFF. CDR3 in DNA: TGTGCCAGCAGCCCCACAGGGGGCGTTGGCACTGAAGCTTTCTTT.

The V call is TRBV6-5, the J call TRBJ2-6; possible D gene TRBD2, 5 bases. V dropped 10 bases and J dropped 2 bases, with 12 bases sitting between them. The CDR3 is 14 amino acids. CDR1 MNHEY and CDR2 SVGAGI come from the germline V gene. The CDR3 reads CAIRGPAGANVLTF. The CDR3 DNA reads TGTGCCATCCGCGGGCCCGCTGGGGCCAACGTCCTGACTTTC.